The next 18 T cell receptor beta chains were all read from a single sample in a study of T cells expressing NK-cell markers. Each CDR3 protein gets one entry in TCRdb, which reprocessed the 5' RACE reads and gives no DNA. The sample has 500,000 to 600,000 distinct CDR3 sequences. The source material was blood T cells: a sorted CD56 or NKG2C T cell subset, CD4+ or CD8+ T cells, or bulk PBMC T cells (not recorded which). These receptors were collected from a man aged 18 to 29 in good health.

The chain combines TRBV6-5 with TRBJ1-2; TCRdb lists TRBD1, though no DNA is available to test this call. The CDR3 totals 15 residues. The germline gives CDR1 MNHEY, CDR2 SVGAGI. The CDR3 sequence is CASQPLGRARYGYTF.

The CDR3 loop is CASSYSKFAGDYEQYF. The chain recombines TRBV6-2 or TRBV6-3 with TRBJ2-7; TCRdb outputs TRBD2, but without DNA this stays unchecked. CDR3 length equals 16 residues. Per germline, CDR1 MNHEY and CDR2 SVGEGT.

CDR3 sequence: CASTRDITGELFF. The chain combines TRBV2 with TRBJ2-2. CDR3 length: 13 residues. Germline-derived CDR1 and CDR2 are SNHLY and FYNNEI.

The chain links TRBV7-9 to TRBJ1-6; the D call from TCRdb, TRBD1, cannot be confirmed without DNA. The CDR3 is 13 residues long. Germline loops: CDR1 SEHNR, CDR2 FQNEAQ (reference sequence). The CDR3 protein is CASSQGWGSPLHF.

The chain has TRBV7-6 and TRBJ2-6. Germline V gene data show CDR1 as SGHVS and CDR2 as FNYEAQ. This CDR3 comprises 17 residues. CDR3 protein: CASSLSNPESGANVLTF.

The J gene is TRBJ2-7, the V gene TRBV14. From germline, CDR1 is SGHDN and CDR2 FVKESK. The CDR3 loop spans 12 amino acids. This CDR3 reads CASSAHIGEQYF.

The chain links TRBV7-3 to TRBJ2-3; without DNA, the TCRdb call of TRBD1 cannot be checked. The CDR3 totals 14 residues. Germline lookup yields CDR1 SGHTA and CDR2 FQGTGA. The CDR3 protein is CASSLRERKDTQYF.

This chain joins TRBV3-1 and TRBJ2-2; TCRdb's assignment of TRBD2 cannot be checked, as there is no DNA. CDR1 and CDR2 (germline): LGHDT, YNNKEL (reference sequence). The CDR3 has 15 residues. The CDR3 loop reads CASSQAGGPNGELFF.

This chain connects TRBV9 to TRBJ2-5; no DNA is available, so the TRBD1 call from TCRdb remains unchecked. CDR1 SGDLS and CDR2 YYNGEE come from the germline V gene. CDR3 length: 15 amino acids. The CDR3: CASSVGAGIQETQYF.

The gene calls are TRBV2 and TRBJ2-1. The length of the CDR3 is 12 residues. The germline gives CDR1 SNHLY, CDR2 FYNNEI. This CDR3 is CASSAKYNEQFF. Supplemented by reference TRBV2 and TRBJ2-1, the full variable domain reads EPEVTQTPSHQVTQMGQEVILRCVPISNHLYFYWYRQILGQKVEFLVSFYNNEISEKSEIFDDQFSVERPDGSNFTLKIRSTKLEDSAMYFCASSAKYNEQFFGPGTRLTVL.

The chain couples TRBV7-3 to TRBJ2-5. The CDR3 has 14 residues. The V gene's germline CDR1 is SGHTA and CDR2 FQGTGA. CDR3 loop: CASSPLGGSETQYF.

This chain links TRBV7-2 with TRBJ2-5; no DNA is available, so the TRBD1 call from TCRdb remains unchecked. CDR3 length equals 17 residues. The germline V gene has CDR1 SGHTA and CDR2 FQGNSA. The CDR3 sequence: CASSLVAPGRAQETQYF.

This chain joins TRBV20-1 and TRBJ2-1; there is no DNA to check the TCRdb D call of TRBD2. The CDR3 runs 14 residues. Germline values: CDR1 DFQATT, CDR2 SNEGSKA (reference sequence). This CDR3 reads CSAREWGLAGVLFF.

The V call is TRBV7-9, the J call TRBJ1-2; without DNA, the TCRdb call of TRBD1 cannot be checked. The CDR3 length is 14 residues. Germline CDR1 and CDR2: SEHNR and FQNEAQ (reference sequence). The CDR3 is CASSPLGGYYGYTF.

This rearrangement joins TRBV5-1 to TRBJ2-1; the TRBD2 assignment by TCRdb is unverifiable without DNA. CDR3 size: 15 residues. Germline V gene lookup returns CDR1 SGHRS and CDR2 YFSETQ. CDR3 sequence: CASSKLAETYNEQFF.

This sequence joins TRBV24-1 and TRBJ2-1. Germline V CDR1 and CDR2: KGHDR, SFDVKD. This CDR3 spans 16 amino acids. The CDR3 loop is CATSDLNQEVDDEQFF.

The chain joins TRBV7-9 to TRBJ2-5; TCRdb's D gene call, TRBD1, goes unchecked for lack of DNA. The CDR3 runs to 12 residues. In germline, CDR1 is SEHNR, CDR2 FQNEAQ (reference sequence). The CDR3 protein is CASSLSPETQYF.

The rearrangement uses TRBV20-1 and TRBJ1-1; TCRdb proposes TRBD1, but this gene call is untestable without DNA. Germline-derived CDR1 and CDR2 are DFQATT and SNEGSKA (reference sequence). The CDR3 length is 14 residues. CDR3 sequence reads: CSAYSPGRSTEAFF.